These T cell receptor beta chains were read from a single sample in a study of blood T cell repertoires in COVID-19. The data were produced by immunoSEQ multiplex PCR, yet TCRdb's version contains in-frame clones alone and is incomplete. This table has 130,000 to 150,000 clones, around 80% appearing once. The sequenced sample consisted of peripheral blood. These receptors all stem from a man in his sixties with active or convalescent COVID-19. Both conserved end residues are part of each CDR3. A D gene is named only where the DNA matches it firmly. Only part of the rows carry a size: once, few, many, or a class if the clone is expanded.

j_call,v_call,clone_size,d_call,cdr3_aa,cdr3_nt
TRBJ2-3,TRBV5-4,many,TRBD2,CATLESRGSNTDTQYF,TGTGCCACCCTTGAATCCCGCGGGAGTAACACAGATACGCAGTATTTT
TRBJ1-4,TRBV18,.,TRBD1,CASSKDRNEKLFF,TGTGCCAGCTCAAAGGACAGGAATGAAAAACTGTTTTTT
TRBJ1-2,TRBV6-5,once,.,CASSPQGHKNYGYTF,TGTGCCAGCAGCCCCCAGGGACATAAAAACTATGGCTACACCTTC
TRBJ2-5,TRBV4-3,.,TRBD2,CASSQDPGTIGETQYF,TGCGCCAGCAGCCAAGATCCGGGGACTATAGGGGAGACCCAGTACTTC
TRBJ2-1,TRBV6-5,.,TRBD2,CASTPGTSGANEQFF,TGTGCCAGCACTCCCGGGACTAGCGGGGCGAATGAGCAGTTCTTC
TRBJ2-7,TRBV11-2,.,TRBD1,CASSPFGTGGNEQYF,TGTGCCAGCAGCCCCTTCGGGACAGGGGGCAACGAGCAGTACTTC
TRBJ1-2,TRBV6-6,.,TRBD1,CASSHGQGALDGYTF,TGTGCCAGCAGTCACGGACAGGGGGCTTTAGACGGCTACACCTTC
TRBJ2-2,TRBV5-4,.,TRBD1,CASSFPPRGRVGELFF,TGTGCCAGCAGCTTCCCTCCCAGGGGGCGGGTCGGGGAGCTGTTTTTT
TRBJ2-2,TRBV7-9,.,.,CASSLVWELFF,TGTGCCAGCAGCCTCGTATGGGAGCTGTTTTTT
TRBJ1-3,TRBV6-5,.,TRBD1,CASRQTGDSGNTIYF,TGTGCCAGCAGACAAACAGGGGACTCTGGAAACACCATATATTTT
TRBJ1-1,TRBV14,.,.,CASSHRAEAFF,TGTGCCAGCAGCCACCGTGCTGAAGCTTTCTTT
TRBJ2-7,TRBV27,.,TRBD1,CASTRLILASDRVYEQYF,TGTGCCAGCACCCGTTTGATTTTAGCATCCGACAGGGTCTACGAGCAGTACTTC
TRBJ1-6,TRBV28,many,.,CASSLNRDQEDSPLHF,TGTGCCAGCAGTTTAAACAGGGATCAGGAAGATTCACCCCTCCACTTT
TRBJ1-2,TRBV12-5,.,.,CASGSLAHGYTF,TGTGCTAGTGGGTCTTTGGCCCACGGCTACACCTTC
TRBJ1-2,TRBV3-1/TRBV3-2,few,.,CASSQAGTSYGYTF,TGTGCCAGCAGCCAAGCCGGGACAAGCTATGGCTACACCTTC
TRBJ1-1,TRBV2,.,.,CASRPVKNTEAFF,TGTGCCAGCAGGCCAGTAAAGAACACTGAAGCTTTCTTT
TRBJ2-1,TRBV27,.,TRBD2,CASRTLAGIAYNEQFF,TGTGCCAGCAGAACACTAGCGGGCATAGCCTACAATGAGCAGTTCTTC
TRBJ2-5,TRBV9,.,TRBD1,CASSILGTEQETQYF,TGTGCCAGCAGCATTCTCGGGACAGAACAAGAGACCCAGTACTTC
TRBJ2-7,TRBV6-5,.,TRBD1,CASGDRGISYEQYF,TGTGCCAGCGGAGACAGGGGTATATCCTACGAGCAGTACTTC
TRBJ2-5,TRBV7-2,.,TRBD1,CASSLNQGASETQYF,TGTGCCAGCAGCCTCAACCAGGGGGCGTCAGAGACCCAGTACTTC
TRBJ1-2,TRBV11-3,few,.,CASSPRGPRGYTF,TGTGCCAGCAGCCCGCGGGGGCCGAGAGGCTACACCTTC
TRBJ2-3,TRBV24-1,.,.,CATSEGGRADTQYF,TGTGCCACCAGTGAAGGAGGGAGAGCAGATACGCAGTATTTT
TRBJ1-1,TRBV5-4,.,TRBD1,CASSLRPGQGWNTEAFF,TGTGCCAGCAGCTTGAGGCCCGGACAGGGTTGGAACACTGAAGCTTTCTTT
TRBJ1-1,TRBV2,few,.,CASRVFRNTEAFF,TGTGCCAGCAGAGTATTTAGGAACACTGAAGCTTTCTTT
TRBJ1-1,TRBV30,.,.,CAWRSGTAEAFF,TGTGCCTGGAGATCTGGTACTGCTGAAGCTTTCTTT
TRBJ1-2,TRBV2,.,TRBD1,CASRDTGVHGYTF,TGTGCCAGCAGGGACACAGGGGTCCATGGCTACACCTTC
TRBJ1-3,TRBV6-5,.,TRBD1,CASSYRQGRAGNTIYF,TGTGCCAGCAGTTACCGACAGGGTAGAGCTGGAAACACCATATATTTT
TRBJ1-2,TRBV5-6,.,TRBD1,CASSLSRDRGAGYTF,TGTGCCAGCAGCTTGTCCCGGGACAGGGGTGCTGGCTACACCTTC
TRBJ1-6,TRBV2,.,.,CASSDGSFSPLHF,TGTGCCAGCAGTGATGGCAGTTTTTCACCCCTCCACTTT
TRBJ1-3,TRBV9,.,.,CASGPGNTIYF,TGTGCATCAGGGCCTGGAAACACCATATATTTT
TRBJ2-1,TRBV9,.,TRBD2,CASSPWTSGGAYNEQFF,TGTGCCAGCAGCCCGTGGACTAGCGGGGGGGCCTACAATGAGCAGTTCTTC
TRBJ1-1,TRBV16,.,TRBD1,CASSRQGGVEAFF,TGTGCCAGCAGCCGCCAAGGGGGCGTCGAAGCTTTCTTT
TRBJ1-5,TRBV6-2/TRBV6-3,once,TRBD1,CASSSPDRAWQPQHF,TGTGCCAGCAGTTCCCCCGACAGGGCATGGCAGCCCCAGCATTTT
TRBJ1-1,TRBV27,.,.,CASSLPIQVPPMNTEAFF,TGTGCCAGCAGTCTTCCTATTCAGGTACCACCGATGAACACTGAAGCTTTCTTT
TRBJ2-2,TRBV4-3,.,TRBD2,CASSQAASGFGGELFF,TGCGCCAGCAGCCAAGCGGCTAGCGGGTTCGGCGGGGAGCTGTTTTTT
TRBJ2-3,TRBV24-1,.,.,CATSDSAGPTDTQYF,TGTGCCACCAGTGATTCGGCGGGACCCACAGATACGCAGTATTTT
TRBJ2-7,TRBV7-8,once,TRBD2,CASSSESSGGYEQYF,TGTGCCAGCAGCTCGGAGTCTAGCGGGGGCTACGAGCAGTACTTC
TRBJ2-1,TRBV27,.,.,CASTTLGAYNEQFF,TGTGCCAGCACCACCTTAGGGGCCTACAATGAGCAGTTCTTC
TRBJ2-4,TRBV18,.,TRBD1,CASSPRQGKNIQYF,TGTGCCAGCTCACCCCGACAGGGCAAAAACATTCAGTACTTC
TRBJ2-3,TRBV7-8,.,TRBD2,CASSLERGGRGTDTQYF,TGTGCCAGCAGCTTAGAGCGGGGGGGCCGGGGCACAGATACGCAGTATTTT
TRBJ1-5,TRBV2,.,.,CASRKEDLYNQPQHF,TGTGCCAGCAGGAAAGAGGATCTCTACAATCAGCCCCAGCATTTT
TRBJ2-1,TRBV12-3/TRBV12-4,.,TRBD2,CASTGTSWNEQFF,TGTGCCAGCACTGGGACTAGTTGGAATGAGCAGTTCTTC
TRBJ1-1,TRBV6-1,.,TRBD1,CASSDQGAPTEAFF,TGTGCCAGCAGTGACCAGGGGGCGCCCACTGAAGCTTTCTTT
TRBJ2-1,TRBV9,.,TRBD2,CASSVGWAPLLAGVWDEQFF,TGTGCCAGCAGCGTAGGGTGGGCCCCGTTACTAGCGGGAGTTTGGGATGAGCAGTTCTTC
TRBJ2-7,TRBV5-1,.,TRBD2,CASSPGTTTYEQYF,TGCGCCAGCAGCCCAGGGACTACGACCTACGAGCAGTACTTC
TRBJ1-2,TRBV12-3/TRBV12-4,.,.,CASSFDGYTF,TGTGCCAGCAGTTTCGATGGCTACACCTTC
TRBJ1-5,TRBV19,once,.,CASSIEAGVGKPQHF,TGTGCCAGTAGTATAGAGGCAGGGGTTGGAAAGCCCCAGCATTTT
TRBJ1-2,TRBV27,.,.,CASSLGGGSYGYTF,TGTGCCAGCAGTTTAGGAGGAGGTTCCTATGGCTACACCTTC
TRBJ1-1,TRBV7-9,once,.,CASSPGHRDVNTEAFF,TGTGCCAGCAGCCCGGGACATCGGGACGTGAACACTGAAGCTTTCTTT
TRBJ2-7,TRBV4-3,.,TRBD2,CASSQDIGGTSVYEQYF,TGCGCCAGCAGCCAAGATATCGGAGGGACTAGCGTATACGAGCAGTACTTC
TRBJ2-5,TRBV28,once,TRBD2,CASSLPPGRGGMETQYF,TGTGCCAGCAGTTTGCCCCCGGGGCGGGGGGGCATGGAGACCCAGTACTTC
TRBJ2-5,TRBV5-4,.,.,CASSSPGGQETQYF,TGTGCCAGCAGCTCCCCCGGGGGCCAAGAGACCCAGTACTTC
TRBJ2-5,TRBV3-1/TRBV3-2,.,.,CASSVAIEETQYF,TGTGCCAGCAGCGTAGCTATCGAAGAGACCCAGTACTTC
TRBJ1-2,TRBV19,.,.,CASSRTREAYGYTF,TGTGCCAGTAGTAGAACCAGGGAAGCCTATGGCTACACCTTC
TRBJ1-4,TRBV19,.,.,CASSERATNEKLFF,TGTGCCAGTAGTGAGAGAGCAACTAATGAAAAACTGTTTTTT